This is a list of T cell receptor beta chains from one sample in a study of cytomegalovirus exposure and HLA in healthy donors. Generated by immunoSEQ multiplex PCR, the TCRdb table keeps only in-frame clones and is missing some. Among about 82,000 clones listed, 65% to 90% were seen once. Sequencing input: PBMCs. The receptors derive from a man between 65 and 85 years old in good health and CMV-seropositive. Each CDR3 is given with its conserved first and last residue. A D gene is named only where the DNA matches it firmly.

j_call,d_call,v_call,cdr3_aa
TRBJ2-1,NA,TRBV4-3,CASSQDLAHYNEQFF
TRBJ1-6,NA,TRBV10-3,CAISEFLNSPLHF
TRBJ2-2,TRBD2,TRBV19,CASSIDLAAYTGELFF
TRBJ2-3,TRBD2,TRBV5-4,CASSLQTSGSLSTDTQYF
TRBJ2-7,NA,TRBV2,CASRPTGSYEQYF
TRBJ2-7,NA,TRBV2,CASSEAQNRGNEQYF
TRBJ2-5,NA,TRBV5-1,CASSLAPGAGETQYF
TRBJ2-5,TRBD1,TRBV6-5,CASSLTGGGQETQYF
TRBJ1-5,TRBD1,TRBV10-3,CAISWTGGSNQPQHF
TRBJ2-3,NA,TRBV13,CASSIRGFGDTQYF
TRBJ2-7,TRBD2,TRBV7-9,CASSGEWGGSSYEQYF
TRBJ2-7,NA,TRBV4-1,CASSPETSYEQYF
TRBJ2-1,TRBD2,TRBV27,CASSFVRLAEYNEQFF
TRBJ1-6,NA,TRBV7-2,CASSSRGSSYNSPLHF